Below, 11 T cell receptor beta chains from the same sample are listed, as sequenced in a study of cytomegalovirus exposure and HLA in healthy donors (dated by TCRdb to about 2017). Library preparation was by the immunoSEQ multiplex PCR assay. A mixture of 60 forward primers for TCR Vbeta segments and 13 reverse primers for TCR Jbeta segments was used in the multiplex PCR. Sourced from immuneACCESS, this table was stored by TCRdb with only in-frame sequences that have V and J called. A share of the clones is absent; for the studies checked, an unresolved V gene accounts for under half, and the remainder has no known explanation. The sample data list some 140,000 clones, and 73% of these were observed just once. The ten most abundant clones make up 1% to 1.5% of the sample. Source material: PBMCs. Receptors were obtained from a woman in her thirties or forties in good health and CMV-seronegative.

This chain joins TRBV27 and TRBJ1-1; D uncertain. The V end lost 2 bases, the J end lost 0 bases, and 7 bases lay between the germline ends. Germline CDR1 reads MNHEY; CDR2 reads SMNVEV (reference sequence). The CDR3 extends over 14 amino acids. CDR3 loop: CASSLARMNTEAFF. CDR3 in DNA: TGTGCCAGCAGTTTAGCCAGAATGAACACTGAAGCTTTCTTT.

The chain carries TRBV11-3 and TRBJ1-1; maybe TRBD1 (5 bases). The CDR3 contains 14 residues. The germline V gene encodes CDR1 SGHNT and CDR2 YENEEA. V gave up 1 base and J gave up 8 bases, with 14 bases separating them. CDR3 DNA sequence: TGTGCCAGCAGCTTAGGCCCCAGGGATCGGGAAGCTTTCTTT. This encodes CASSLGPRDREAFF.

V gene TRBV9 combines with J gene TRBJ1-1; unclear D gene. Germline CDR1 is SGDLS and CDR2 is YYNGEE. This CDR3 has 14 amino acids. The V end was cut by 0 bases, the J end by 1 base, with 7 bases between. The CDR3, as DNA: TGTGCCAGCAGCGTAGTGTACAGGAACACTGAAGCTTTCTTT. Translated: CASSVVYRNTEAFF.

The gene calls are TRBV11-2 and TRBJ2-3; possible D gene TRBD2, 6 bases. Germline CDR1 is SGHAT and CDR2 is FQNNGV. The CDR3 is 14 residues long. Trimming cost V 0 bases and J 3 bases, with 7 bases left between them. CDR3: CASSLERGTDTQYF. The CDR3 DNA follows: TGTGCCAGCAGCTTAGAACGGGGGACAGATACGCAGTATTTT.

This clone has just a few counts. The chain carries TRBV7-2 and TRBJ1-1; D not certain. Trimming left V 5 bases short and J 1 base short, with 14 bases between. Germline values: CDR1 SGHTA, CDR2 FQGNSA. There are 15 residues in the CDR3. CDR3 loop: CASSRSGLKNTEAFF. CDR3 DNA: TGTGCCAGCAGCCGAAGTGGGCTAAAGAACACTGAAGCTTTCTTT.

The chain uses TRBV5-1 and TRBJ2-1, with 7 bases aligning to TRBD2. CDR1 and CDR2 (germline): SGHRS, YFSETQ. The ends lost 6 bases at V and 0 bases at J; junction bases unmatched: 3. The CDR3 covers 14 residues. This CDR3 reads CASTGGSSYNEQFF. CDR3 coding DNA: TGCGCCAGCACAGGCGGGAGCTCCTACAATGAGCAGTTCTTC. Looking up the rest from reference TRBV5-1 and TRBJ2-1 gives the full variable domain: KAGVTQTPRYLIKTRGQQVTLSCSPISGHRSVSWYQQTPGQGLQFLFEYFSETQRNKGNFPGRFSGRQFSNSRSEMNVSTLELGDSALYLCASTGGSSYNEQFFGPGTRLTVL.

This clone was counted a single time. V usage is TRBV2 and J usage is TRBJ2-3; D remains unclear. The V end was cut by 5 bases, the J end by 0 bases, with 9 bases between. From germline, CDR1 is SNHLY and CDR2 FYNNEI. The CDR3 runs to 14 residues. Here the CDR3 reads CASSFAGSTDTQYF. As DNA, the CDR3 is TGTGCCAGCAGTTTCGCAGGTAGCACAGATACGCAGTATTTT.

The chain uses TRBV28 and TRBJ1-6; TRBD1 matches at 9 bases. Germline V gene lookup returns CDR1 MDHEN and CDR2 SYDVKM. This CDR3 has 14 amino acids. V was clipped by 7 bases and J by 8 bases; unmatched bases: 6. CDR3 sequence: CASKNTGGDSPLHF. In nucleotides, the CDR3 is TGTGCCAGCAAAAATACAGGGGGCGATTCACCCCTCCACTTT.

DNA of the CDR3: TGTGCCAGCAGTTTGGGGGTGGGGACAGGGAGTTCACCCCTCCACTTT. Its protein product is CASSLGVGTGSSPLHF. J is TRBJ1-6 and V is TRBV28; 9 bases align to TRBD1. The CDR3 sequence is 16 residues long. J was trimmed by 9 bases and V by 3 bases; bases with no gene match: 9. Germline assignment: CDR1 MDHEN and CDR2 SYDVKM.

This rearrangement joins TRBV11-2 to TRBJ2-1, with D possibly being TRBD2 (5 bases). V lost 6 bases and J lost 4, with 19 bases in between. This CDR3 contains 16 residues. The V gene's germline CDR1 is SGHAT and CDR2 FQNNGV. The CDR3 sequence: CASRPSRGANYNEQFF. For the CDR3, the DNA is TGTGCCAGCAGACCTAGCCGGGGTGCCAATTACAATGAGCAGTTCTTC.

This clone has a handful of counts. V usage is TRBV28 and J usage is TRBJ1-2; 8 bases align to TRBD1. J was trimmed by 8 bases and V by 6 bases; bases with no gene match: 5. The CDR3 is 12 amino acids. Germline V lookup: CDR1 MDHEN, CDR2 SYDVKM. CDR3 sequence: CASSQGARGYTF. The CDR3 coding sequence is TGTGCCAGCAGCCAGGGGGCTCGCGGCTACACCTTC.